The rows below give T cell receptor beta chains drawn from one sample of a study of identical twins. TCRdb ran MiXCR on the 5' RACE reads and lists one entry per CDR3 protein. The table shows 300,000 to 400,000 distinct CDR3 sequences, with approximately 13% occurring only once. These sequences were also reported in another study, on yellow fever vaccine responses in identical twins.

Material for sequencing was CD8+ T cells sorted from blood. These receptors originate from a woman between 18 and 29 years old in good health. Both conserved end residues are part of each CDR3. A D gene is named only where the DNA matches it firmly. The size of a clone is reported for some rows only, either as once, few or many, or as a class for expanded clones.

cdr3_nt cdr3_aa clone_size d_call j_call v_call
TGTGCAACGGTTGACAGCTCTCTTAACTACGAGCAGTACTTC CATVDSSLNYEQYF few . TRBJ2-7 TRBV10-3
TGTGCCAGCAGCTACGCTCAGAGGGGGACACAAGAGACCCAGTACTTC CASSYAQRGTQETQYF . . TRBJ2-5 TRBV3-1
TGTGCCAGCAGTTCACTAGCGGAGGGCTACGAGCAGTACTTC CASSSLAEGYEQYF few TRBD2 TRBJ2-7 TRBV2
TGTGCCAGCAGAGAACCGGGGCCCGACCGTAGGTATGGCTACACCTTC CASREPGPDRRYGYTF . . TRBJ1-2 TRBV6-1
TGTGCCAGCAGTTTATTAACTAGCGGGAGGATTTACGAGCAGTACTTC CASSLLTSGRIYEQYF . TRBD2 TRBJ2-7 TRBV27
TGTGCCAGCAGCCCAGTCGTGGCTAGCGGATACAATGAGCAGTTCTTC CASSPVVASGYNEQFF . TRBD2 TRBJ2-1 TRBV7-9
TGTGCCTCTTGGAATAGAGGGCAGGGAACCGGGGAGCTGTTTTTT CASWNRGQGTGELFF many . TRBJ2-2 TRBV7-9
TGTGCCAGCAGTTTTGTGACTAGCGGGACGCTCAGCTCCTACGAGCAGTACTTC CASSFVTSGTLSSYEQYF once TRBD2 TRBJ2-7 TRBV6-2/TRBV6-3
TGTGCCACTGCACGGGAAGGCACAGATACGCAGTATTTT CATAREGTDTQYF many . TRBJ2-3 TRBV10-3
TGCGCCAGCAGCTTGGACGTTCGGAGAGTCACAGATACGCAGTATTTT CASSLDVRRVTDTQYF many . TRBJ2-3 TRBV5-1
TGTGCCAGCAGTTTAAGGGAGACCGGGGAGCTGTTTTTT CASSLRETGELFF few . TRBJ2-2 TRBV12-3/TRBV12-4
TGTGCCAGCAGCCAAGGTATTTCGACCCACTACGAGCAGTACTTC CASSQGISTHYEQYF few . TRBJ2-7 TRBV3-1
TGTGCCAGCAGCTCTCCCGGGCCTGGTGCGGATACGCAGTATTTT CASSSPGPGADTQYF . . TRBJ2-3 TRBV13
TGTGCCAGCAGTGCCAGGGGGCAATATGGCTACACCTTC CASSARGQYGYTF many TRBD1 TRBJ1-2 TRBV27
TGCAGCGTTATTGCCGACGGTACTGAAGCTTTCTTT CSVIADGTEAFF . . TRBJ1-1 TRBV29-1
TGCAGTGCGTACCGGGACTCATCGCCCCTCTACAATGAGCAGTTCTTC CSAYRDSSPLYNEQFF many . TRBJ2-1 TRBV20-1
TGTGCCAGCAGCCAAGAATCGGCTAGCGTTGACGAGCAGTACTTC CASSQESASVDEQYF . . TRBJ2-7 TRBV4-2
TGTGCCAGCAGCAACGAGCGGGGACCAGAAGAGACCCAGTACTTC CASSNERGPEETQYF . TRBD2 TRBJ2-5 TRBV11-2
TGTGCCATCAGTGGACCGGGCAGGGAGGCAAATTCACCCCTCCACTTT CAISGPGREANSPLHF . . TRBJ1-6 TRBV10-3
TGTGCCAGCTTGCAAACCTCCTACAATGAGCAGTTCTTC CASLQTSYNEQFF . . TRBJ2-1 TRBV12-3/TRBV12-4
TGTGCCAGCAGCTTGGGGGGACAGGGGATTGGGACTGAAGCTTTCTTT CASSLGGQGIGTEAFF . TRBD1 TRBJ1-1 TRBV5-5
TGTGCCAGCAGTTTGGCAACCGGGACAGGGCATAGAGGAGGTGATGAAAAACTGTTTTTT CASSLATGTGHRGGDEKLFF many TRBD1 TRBJ1-4 TRBV25-1
TGTGCCAGCAGCTGGGGGACAGTAAGGTTCCAAGAGACCCAGTACTTC CASSWGTVRFQETQYF few TRBD1 TRBJ2-5 TRBV5-5
TGTGCCAGCAGAGACAGCGGGAAGGGGGAAGAGACCCAGTACTTC CASRDSGKGEETQYF . . TRBJ2-5 TRBV12-3/TRBV12-4
TGTGCCAGCAGCCAAGACTTCTTCTACAATGAGCAGTTCTTC CASSQDFFYNEQFF . . TRBJ2-1 TRBV3-1
TGTGCCAGCAGCGACCCGCTCTACTCTGGGGCCAACGTCCTGACTTTC CASSDPLYSGANVLTF few . TRBJ2-6 TRBV9
TGTGCCAGCATTGCAGGCAATGAGCAGTTCTTC CASIAGNEQFF . . TRBJ2-1 TRBV7-8
TGTGCCAGCAGTTCCCCATGGGGTACGAATCAAGAGACCCAGTACTTC CASSSPWGTNQETQYF many . TRBJ2-5 TRBV12-3/TRBV12-4
TGTGCCAGCAGCCCGAACTTGGATGGCTACACCTTC CASSPNLDGYTF few . TRBJ1-2 TRBV7-9
TGTGCCAGCATGACGAGCACAGATACGCAGTATTTT CASMTSTDTQYF . . TRBJ2-3 TRBV7-9
TGTGCCAGCAGTTTACGGCAGGGGACATCCCCAGGCTACACCTTC CASSLRQGTSPGYTF . . TRBJ1-2 TRBV12-3/TRBV12-4
TGTGCCAGCAGCTCGACAGGGGAGCGGAGAAAACTGTTTTTT CASSSTGERRKLFF . TRBD1 TRBJ1-4 TRBV13
TGTGCCAGCAGCTCGGGACAGGGGCCAAACAATGAGCAGTTCTTC CASSSGQGPNNEQFF . TRBD1 TRBJ2-1 TRBV11-1
TGTGCCAGCAGCTTACGGAAGGAGGGGTATGGTGAGCAGTTCTTC CASSLRKEGYGEQFF . . TRBJ2-1 TRBV11-2
TGTGCCATCGGCAGGGGAGGCGGTGAAGCTTTCTTT CAIGRGGGEAFF . . TRBJ1-1 TRBV10-3
TGTGCCAGCAGTCTCCTTTTATCCCGGTTCGCAGAGACCCAGTACTTC CASSLLLSRFAETQYF . . TRBJ2-5 TRBV28
TGCGCCAGCAGTTCCGGGACTAGCGGGAGTGCATCGATTCGCGAGACCCAGTACTTC CASSSGTSGSASIRETQYF few TRBD2 TRBJ2-5 TRBV5-1